This entry lists 9 T cell receptor beta chains sequenced from one sample in a study of T-cell memory formation after mild COVID-19. TCRdb reprocessed the 5' RACE reads via MiXCR and lists one record per CDR3 protein. This table has 150,000 or so distinct CDR3 sequences, roughly 14% appearing once. The material sequenced was PBMCs or a T cell subset sorted from them (not recorded which). The origin of the receptors is an adult woman who had mild COVID-19 (a few samples of this study predate the infection). Cell type and time point are not known.

This chain uses TRBV29-1 with TRBJ1-3, with D hard to call. Germline CDR1 and CDR2: SQVTM and ANQGSEA. The V and J ends lost 7 bases and 4 bases respectively, with 14 bases between them. The CDR3 runs to 13 residues. CDR3 in amino acids: CSAALDFGNTIYF. The CDR3 DNA sequence: TGCAGCGCCGCCTTGGACTTCGGAAACACCATATATTTT.

There are a few counts of this clonotype. The chain links TRBV15 to TRBJ2-3; 10 bases line up with TRBD2. Germline V gives CDR1 LNHNV, CDR2 YYDKDF (reference sequence). The CDR3 loop spans 18 amino acids. After removal of 2 bases from V and 5 bases from J, the junction contained 13 bases not matched to a gene. Written as DNA, the CDR3 is TGTGCCACCAGCAGATCACAAAGCGGGAGGGCCTTCGGAGATACGCAGTATTTT. It is translated as CATSRSQSGRAFGDTQYF.

This clonotype has a single count. The CDR3 protein is CASIPSLAGGPSYEQYF. DNA for the CDR3: TGTGCCAGCATCCCTTCACTAGCGGGAGGTCCCTCCTACGAGCAGTACTTC. This chain joins TRBV9 and TRBJ2-7, with 12 positions matching TRBD2. Looked up from germline, CDR1 is SGDLS and CDR2 is YYNGEE. V lost 6 bases to trimming and J lost 0 bases; unmatched junction nucleotides: 10. The CDR3 runs 17 residues.

This chain links TRBV27 with TRBJ2-7; 7 nucleotides line up with TRBD1. CDR1 and CDR2 (germline): MNHEY, SMNVEV (reference sequence). The CDR3 covers 11 residues. J gave up 12 bases and V 7 bases, and 9 bases lay outside the gene matches. CDR3 in amino acids: CASKRDSQWYF. The CDR3 coding sequence is TGTGCCAGCAAAAGGGACAGCCAGTGGTACTTC.

Ten or more counts support this clonotype. The chain couples TRBV7-2 to TRBJ2-1; 12 positions match TRBD2. V trimming: 4 bases; J trimming: 2 bases; junction bases outside the gene matches: 3. CDR1 is SGHTA and CDR2 is FQGNSA in the germline V gene. CDR3 size: 16 residues. CDR3 nucleotides: TGTGCCAGCAGCTCTAGACTAGCGGGGGCCTACAATGAGCAGTTCTTC. As protein: CASSSRLAGAYNEQFF.

This clonotype was seen a few times. The chain employs TRBV6-5 and TRBJ2-5; D is unresolved. Trimming stripped 6 bases from V and 4 bases from J, with 15 bases between. The CDR3 is 14 amino acids. Germline CDR1 reads MNHEY; CDR2 reads SVGAGI. CDR3 amino acids: CASRTPDPRETQYF. In nucleotides, the CDR3 is TGTGCCAGCAGAACACCCGACCCTCGAGAGACCCAGTACTTC.

This clonotype was counted a few times. The genes are TRBV4-2 and TRBJ2-7; 10 bases are shared with TRBD1. The CDR3 runs 15 residues. The V gene end was trimmed by 0 bases and the J gene end by 2 bases; junction bases not matched to a gene: 1. The germline V gene has CDR1 LGHNA and CDR2 YNFKEQ. The DNA for the CDR3 is TGTGCCAGCAGCCAAGACGGGACAGGGGCCTACGAGCAGTACTTC. This encodes CASSQDGTGAYEQYF.

This clonotype was detected many times. The rearrangement joins TRBV5-5 to TRBJ2-2; D is uncertain. The ends were cut back, 2 bases at V and 4 bases at J, with 6 bases in the middle. This CDR3 region has 13 residues. From germline, CDR1 is SGHKS and CDR2 YYEKEE (reference sequence). The CDR3 loop reads CASSFSITGELFF. CDR3 bases: TGTGCCAGCAGCTTCTCTATCACCGGGGAGCTGTTTTTT.

This rearrangement joins TRBV2 to TRBJ2-7; 8 bases align to TRBD2. The CDR3 contains 16 residues. V was clipped by 6 bases and J by 7 bases; unmatched bases: 17. Germline V gene sequence: CDR1 SNHLY, CDR2 FYNNEI. CDR3 sequence reads: CASRERRGDQRGEQYF. As DNA, the CDR3 is TGTGCCAGCAGAGAAAGAAGAGGGGACCAGCGGGGGGAGCAGTACTTC.